The 24 T cell receptor beta chains given below trace back to one sample, sequenced in a study of CD8 T cells in ankylosing spondylitis. Via MiXCR, TCRdb re-called the 5' RACE reads, giving one row per CDR3 protein. Of about 150,000 distinct CDR3 sequences in the sample, approximately 32% were seen once. Sequenced input: synovial fluid, either unsorted or a sorted T cell fraction (not recorded which). The receptors stem from a male donor with ankylosing spondylitis.

The rearrangement joins TRBV20-1 to TRBJ2-1; 14 bases line up with TRBD2. Germline assignment: CDR1 DFQATT and CDR2 SNEGSKA (reference sequence). The CDR3 runs to 13 residues. J gave up 14 bases and V 6 bases, and 9 bases lay outside the gene matches. The DNA of the CDR3 is TGCAGTGCCGACGGACTAGCGGGAGGCTGGGAGTTCTTC. This encodes CSADGLAGGWEFF.

This rearrangement joins TRBV2 to TRBJ1-1; weak D call: TRBD1 (5 bases). CDR3 length: 11 amino acids. V dropped 3 bases and J dropped 11 bases, with 10 bases sitting between them. The germline V gene has CDR1 SNHLY and CDR2 FYNNEI. CDR3 bases: TGTGCCAGCAGTGATAGGGACCGGGCTTTCTTT. The encoded protein is CASSDRDRAFF.

This chain uses TRBV11-3 with TRBJ2-2; 8 positions match TRBD1. The CDR3 spans 14 residues. The germline CDR1 and CDR2 sequences are SGHNT and YENEEA. The J segment lost 5 bases and the V segment lost 6 bases, leaving 5 bases of the junction unmatched. CDR3 amino acids: CASSGQGRTGELFF. CDR3 nucleotides: TGTGCCAGCAGTGGACAGGGACGGACCGGGGAGCTGTTTTTT.

V gene TRBV7-2 combines with J gene TRBJ2-1; 7 positions agree with TRBD2. There are 16 residues in the CDR3. Looked up from germline, CDR1 is SGHTA and CDR2 is FQGNSA. V trimming: 1 base; J trimming: 2 bases; junction bases outside the gene matches: 5. CDR3 region: CASSLVAGAAYNEQFF. In DNA form, the CDR3 reads TGTGCCAGCAGCTTAGTTGCGGGAGCAGCCTACAATGAGCAGTTCTTC.

The chain uses TRBV29-1 and TRBJ1-2, with TRBD1 matching 7 bases. The V segment lost 4 bases and the J segment 10 bases; nucleotides outside the gene matches: 6. CDR1 is SQVTM, CDR2 ANQGSEA, per germline. The CDR3 is 11 residues long. This chain's CDR3 is CSVGQGGDYTF. CDR3 bases: TGCAGCGTTGGACAGGGTGGCGACTACACCTTC. The full variable domain, with the rest looked up from reference TRBV29-1 and TRBJ1-2, is SAVISQKPSRDICQRGTSLTIQCQVDSQVTMMFWYRQQPGQSLTLIATANQGSEATYESGFVIDKFPISRPNLTFSTLTVSNMSPEDSSIYLCSVGQGGDYTFGSGTRLTVV.

The rearrangement links TRBV2 to TRBJ1-5; D gene ambiguous. V lost 4 bases and J lost 3, with 7 bases in between. The CDR3 is 13 amino acids. CDR1 SNHLY and CDR2 FYNNEI come from the germline V gene. CDR3 DNA sequence: TGTGCCAGCAGTGTCGGCTACAATCAGCCCCAGCATTTT. This gives the protein CASSVGYNQPQHF.

The gene calls are TRBV7-8 and TRBJ2-2, with D possibly called TRBD1 or TRBD2 (5 bases each). Deletions cut 3 bases from V and 2 bases from J, with 19 bases between. CDR1 is SGHVS and CDR2 is FQNEAQ in the germline V gene. This CDR3 region has 18 residues. The CDR3 nucleotides read TGTGCCAGCAGCTTTCAATCCCTCTCCGGGACCAACACCGGGGAGCTGTTTTTT. Translation gives CASSFQSLSGTNTGELFF.

V and J are TRBV4-1 and TRBJ2-1; the match to TRBD2 covers 8 bases. Germline V gene lookup returns CDR1 MGHRA and CDR2 YSYEKL. The CDR3 sequence is 16 residues long. DNA for the CDR3: TGCTGGCGCAGCCAAGATATCGGGGGGGTATACAATGAGCAGTTCTTC. Its translation is CWRSQDIGGVYNEQFF.

This clonotype was recorded many times. V gene TRBV28 combines with J gene TRBJ2-4, with 8 nucleotides matching TRBD1. CDR1 is MDHEN and CDR2 is SYDVKM in the germline V gene. This CDR3 comprises 14 residues. Trimming took 6 bases from V and 7 from J; bases not matched to a gene: 8. In DNA form, the CDR3 reads TGTGCCAGCAGCCCAGCGACAGGGGCCAACATTCAGTACTTC. Amino acid sequence: CASSPATGANIQYF.

The chain combines TRBV5-1 with TRBJ1-1; D gene uncertain. CDR1 is SGHRS, CDR2 YFSETQ, per germline. V gave up 2 bases and J gave up 6 bases, with 14 bases separating them. The CDR3 extends over 14 amino acids. The CDR3 spells CASSLLPGSPEAFF. In DNA, the CDR3 is TGCGCCAGCAGCTTACTCCCGGGATCCCCTGAAGCTTTCTTT.

V is TRBV20-1 and J is TRBJ2-5; 11 nucleotides align to TRBD1. The V segment lost 3 bases and the J segment 3 bases; nucleotides outside the gene matches: 6. The length of the CDR3 is 15 residues. Germline-derived CDR1 and CDR2 are DFQATT and SNEGSKA (reference sequence). For the CDR3, the DNA is TGCAGTGCTAGGTCCCCGGGACAGGGGGAAGAGACCCAGTACTTC. Protein sequence: CSARSPGQGEETQYF.

This clonotype turned up a few times. This chain uses TRBV28 with TRBJ1-2; no clear D gene. V dropped 6 bases and J dropped 4 bases, with 9 bases sitting between them. The CDR3 has 12 residues. Germline CDR1 is MDHEN and CDR2 is SYDVKM. The CDR3 region is CASSVDRYGYTF. Here the CDR3 DNA reads TGTGCCAGCAGCGTCGATCGCTATGGCTACACCTTC.

This clonotype occurred many times. The chain combines TRBV6-1 with TRBJ2-7, with a weak D call TRBD1 (5 bases). Trimming pared 1 base from V and 1 base from J, leaving 11 bases between. Looked up from germline, CDR1 is MNHNS and CDR2 is SASEGT. The CDR3 has 15 residues. This chain's CDR3 is CASSEVAGSSYEQYF. The DNA of the CDR3 is TGTGCCAGCAGTGAAGTTGCAGGGTCTTCCTACGAGCAGTACTTC.

The chain recombines TRBV12-3 or TRBV12-4 with TRBJ2-1; TRBD2 aligns across 13 bases. J gave up 8 bases and V 5 bases, and 3 bases lay outside the gene matches. CDR3 size: 14 residues. The CDR3 spells CASSRTSGSDEQFF. CDR3 DNA sequence: TGTGCCAGCAGTCGGACTAGCGGGAGCGATGAGCAGTTCTTC.

This clonotype occurred a few times. This chain links TRBV9 with TRBJ2-1; 8 bases are shared with TRBD2. Germline values: CDR1 SGDLS, CDR2 YYNGEE. J gave up 5 bases and V 3 bases, and 10 bases lay outside the gene matches. This CDR3 is 16 amino acids long. DNA of the CDR3: TGTGCCAGCAGCGGAGCTAGCGGGTCCGGAAACAATGAGCAGTTCTTC. This codes for CASSGASGSGNNEQFF.

J is TRBJ2-1 and V is TRBV12-3 or TRBV12-4; TRBD1 matches at 7 bases. Trimming cost V 5 bases and J 1 base; bases outside gene matches: 8. This CDR3 contains 16 residues. The CDR3 sequence is CASSLRGLGSYNEQFF. The CDR3 DNA sequence: TGTGCCAGCAGTCTTAGGGGGCTTGGGTCCTACAATGAGCAGTTCTTC.

The V gene is TRBV5-1, the J gene TRBJ1-3; D gene unclear. There are 15 residues in the CDR3. Trimming stripped 0 bases from V and 1 base from J, with 8 bases between. The V gene's germline CDR1 is SGHRS and CDR2 YFSETQ. This CDR3 is CASSLESGSGNTIYF. In DNA form, the CDR3 reads TGCGCCAGCAGCTTGGAGTCCGGGTCTGGAAACACCATATATTTT.

V gene TRBV18 combines with J gene TRBJ1-5, with D possibly matching TRBD1 (5 bases). V shed 4 bases and J shed 7 bases, with 20 bases lying between them. This CDR3 is built from 16 residues. CDR1 and CDR2 (germline): KGHSH, LQKENI. CDR3 protein: CASSRAGPFGGQPQHF. As DNA, the CDR3 is TGTGCCAGCTCACGGGCAGGGCCATTCGGAGGCCAGCCCCAGCATTTT.

This clonotype was recorded a few times. The chain links TRBV21-1 to TRBJ2-1. TRBV21-1 is deemed a pseudogene. This CDR3 region has 14 residues. This chain's CDR3 is CASSKVADYNEQFF. CDR3 DNA sequence: TGTGCCAGCAGCAAAGTCGCGGACTACAATGAGCAGTTCTTC.

There are a few counts of this clonotype. The chain employs TRBV6-1 and TRBJ2-1, with D possibly TRBD1 on 6 matching bases. Germline V CDR1 and CDR2: MNHNS, SASEGT. V lost 6 bases to trimming and J lost 1 base, with 16 bases between them. This CDR3 spans 16 amino acids. CDR3: CASSDLGTNSYNEQFF. The CDR3 DNA reads as TGTGCCAGCAGCGACCTTGGGACAAATTCCTACAATGAGCAGTTCTTC.

This chain joins TRBV12-3 or TRBV12-4 and TRBJ1-1; tentative D call: TRBD1 (5 bases). There are 15 residues in the CDR3. The V end lost 8 bases, the J end lost 4 bases, and 20 bases lay between the germline ends. The CDR3 spells CASGPSGTAVTEAFF. The CDR3 DNA reads as TGTGCCAGCGGTCCCTCCGGGACCGCCGTCACTGAAGCTTTCTTT.

This clonotype occurred a few times. The chain links TRBV12-3 or TRBV12-4 to TRBJ1-6; D is possibly TRBD1 (5 bases). The CDR3 sequence is 16 residues long. The V and J ends lost 3 bases and 10 bases respectively, with 19 bases between them. The CDR3 DNA sequence: TGTGCCAGCAGTTTTGGAGGTGGGGGGGGAGGGTCACCCCTCCACTTT. It codes for CASSFGGGGGGSPLHF.

J is TRBJ1-5 and V is TRBV6-1; no firm D call. With 6 bases removed from V and 1 base from J, the gap between germline ends came to 13 bases. The CDR3 has 15 residues. From germline, CDR1 is MNHNS and CDR2 SASEGT. The CDR3 loop reads CASREYHGSNQPQHF. The CDR3 bases are TGTGCCAGCAGGGAGTACCACGGGAGCAATCAGCCCCAGCATTTT.

The rearrangement links TRBV30 to TRBJ1-1, with D maybe TRBD1 (5 bases). This CDR3 region has 15 residues. CDR1 GTSNPN and CDR2 SVGIG come from the germline V gene (reference sequence). The V and J ends lost 5 bases and 3 bases respectively, with 19 bases between them. The CDR3 protein is CAWAPGGGRYTEAFF. The CDR3 DNA follows: TGTGCCTGGGCCCCGGGGGGGGGAAGGTACACTGAAGCTTTCTTT.